This TCR beta chain was profiled in a study of chronic HIV infection and antiretroviral therapy. The CDR3 consists of 18 residues. V was cut by 1 base and J by 7 bases, with 24 bases left in between. Germline-derived CDR1 and CDR2 are MDHEN and SYDVKM. MiXCR, applied by TCRdb to the 5' RACE reads, yields one record per CDR3 protein. The sample consists of about 48,000 distinct CDR3 sequences, 15% to 20% of them appearing once. Source material: peripheral blood. This chain uses TRBV28 with TRBJ2-3; maybe TRBD2 (6 bases). The receptor comes from an adult who had HIV and had not received antiretroviral therapy, or was an uninfected healthy control (not recorded which). CDR3 residues: CASSLYLGSGPPGNTQYF. Here the CDR3 DNA reads TGTGCCAGCAGTTTATATCTTGGGAGCGGGCCGCCAGGAAATACGCAGTATTTT.